The next 22 T cell receptor beta chains were all read from a single sample in a study of beta chain features in type 1 diabetes. Expressed TCRB transcripts were sequenced because the entire RNA isolate underwent reverse transcription. TCRdb keeps only in-frame clones here, not all; method: immunoSEQ multiplex PCR. The sample includes 300,000 to 400,000 clones, roughly 12% of them seen just once. Study results and limitations: Shorter TCRB CDR3s, moderately but significantly so, marked every one of the four CD4+ subsets in Type 1 diabetes patients.

These TCRs' antigens remain unknown. Sequencing was carried out using naive CD4+ T cells from blood. These receptors originate from a woman aged 18-30 years with type 1 diabetes.

This clone was detected a few times. The J gene is TRBJ1-4, the V gene TRBV7-9, with a weak D call TRBD1 (6 bases). This CDR3 comprises 14 residues. Trimming left V 1 base short and J 5 bases short, with 8 bases between. Germline V gives CDR1 SEHNR, CDR2 FQNEAQ (reference sequence). CDR3 DNA: TGTGCCAGCAGCTTAGTCGGACAGAATGAAAAACTGTTTTTT. Encoded protein: CASSLVGQNEKLFF. Together with reference TRBV7-9 and TRBJ1-4, the CDR3 gives the full variable domain: DTGVSQNPRHKITKRGQNVTFRCDPISEHNRLYWYRQTLGQGPEFLTYFQNEAQLEKSRLLSDRFSAERPKGSFSTLEIQRTEQGDSAMYLCASSLVGQNEKLFFGSGTQLSVL.

This clone was picked up a small number of times. The chain carries TRBV18 and TRBJ2-3; the D gene is possibly TRBD2 (5 bases). CDR1 and CDR2 from the germline V gene are KGHSH and LQKENI. The CDR3 runs 16 residues. V lost 0 bases, J lost 1 base, and 11 bases lay in between. CDR3 DNA: TGTGCCAGCTCACCACCGAGGGCCTCGCGCACAGATACGCAGTATTTT. Translated: CASSPPRASRTDTQYF.

This clone was detected only a few times. The chain carries TRBV29-1 and TRBJ1-3; 7 positions agree with TRBD1. The V segment lost 7 bases and the J segment 0 bases; nucleotides outside the gene matches: 6. The CDR3 has 14 residues. Germline CDR1 and CDR2: SQVTM and ANQGSEA. CDR3 bases: TGCAGCGCTAGGGGACAGACCTCTGGAAACACCATATATTTT. It translates to CSARGQTSGNTIYF.

This clone was seen a few times. This chain joins TRBV29-1 and TRBJ2-7; 8 bases fit TRBD2. The V and J ends lost 5 bases and 7 bases, in that order; junction bases with no gene match: 7. CDR3 length equals 12 residues. Germline loops: CDR1 SQVTM, CDR2 ANQGSEA. CDR3 sequence: CSVTGASGEQYV. The DNA of the CDR3 is TGCAGCGTTACGGGGGCTAGCGGGGAGCAGTACGTC.

The V and J genes are TRBV28 and TRBJ2-7; D perhaps matches TRBD2 (5 bases). The CDR3 totals 14 residues. V was trimmed by 5 bases and J by 3 bases, leaving 14 bases between them. CDR1 is MDHEN, CDR2 SYDVKM, per germline. DNA of the CDR3: TGTGCCAGCAGTACATCGCTAGCAAACTACGAGCAGTACTTC. It translates to CASSTSLANYEQYF.

This clone has more than one count but fewer than ten. V is TRBV29-1 and J is TRBJ1-2, with 7 bases identical to TRBD1. Germline V gene sequence: CDR1 SQVTM, CDR2 ANQGSEA. The CDR3 is 14 amino acids. Germline trimming cut 6 bases from V and 4 bases from J; bases unmatched to any gene: 11. CDR3 nucleotide sequence: TGCAGCGTCGGACGAGACAGGGCCTCCTATGGCTACACCTTC. It is translated as CSVGRDRASYGYTF.

This chain links TRBV30 with TRBJ1-4; D ambiguous. This CDR3 is built from 13 residues. V was shortened by 2 bases and J by 2 bases, with 6 bases between the two germline ends. In germline, CDR1 is GTSNPN, CDR2 SVGIG (reference sequence). CDR3 coding DNA: TGTGCCTGGAGTACACAGACTAATGAAAAACTGTTTTTT. This translates into CAWSTQTNEKLFF.

The gene calls are TRBV18 and TRBJ2-7, with TRBD2 matching 9 bases. CDR3 size: 17 residues. The germline CDR1 and CDR2 sequences are KGHSH and LQKENI. Trimming at V came to 3 bases and at J to 0 bases, leaving 9 bases not matched to a gene. CDR3 residues: CASSPRLADLSSYEQYF. For the CDR3, the DNA is TGTGCCAGCTCACCTCGACTAGCGGACCTCAGCTCCTACGAGCAGTACTTC.

The chain is built from TRBV29-1 and TRBJ2-1, with 14 bases lining up with TRBD2. The germline V gene has CDR1 SQVTM and CDR2 ANQGSEA. The CDR3 is 14 amino acids. The V segment lost 6 bases and the J segment 5 bases; nucleotides outside the gene matches: 3. The CDR3 DNA follows: TGCAGCGTAGCGGGACTAGCGGGAGACAATGAGCAGTTCTTC. This translates into CSVAGLAGDNEQFF.

This clone was seen more than once but under ten times. V and J are TRBV10-3 and TRBJ2-6; 7 bases are a match to TRBD2. J gave up 0 bases and V 6 bases, and 2 bases lay outside the gene matches. This CDR3 spans 15 amino acids. Germline assignment: CDR1 ENHRY and CDR2 SYGVKD. The CDR3 loop reads CAIRGGDSGANVLTF. The CDR3 DNA reads as TGTGCCATCAGGGGGGGGGACTCTGGGGCCAACGTCCTGACTTTC.

The rearrangement joins TRBV7-2 to TRBJ1-2; D gene uncertain. Germline V gene lookup returns CDR1 SGHTA and CDR2 FQGNSA. Trimming removed 7 bases from V and 2 bases from J, with 14 bases in between. The CDR3 has 14 residues. The CDR3 spells CASTSGGTNYGYTF. The DNA of the CDR3 is TGTGCCAGCACCTCAGGAGGAACGAACTATGGCTACACCTTC.

The chain carries TRBV2 and TRBJ2-1, with D tentatively TRBD2 (6 bases). The germline V gene encodes CDR1 SNHLY and CDR2 FYNNEI. V dropped 6 bases and J dropped 2 bases, with 11 bases sitting between them. The CDR3 has 14 residues. Written as DNA, the CDR3 is TGTGCCAGCAGGTGGGGGGAGGCCTACAATGAGCAGTTCTTC. This gives the protein CASRWGEAYNEQFF.

The V gene is TRBV13, the J gene TRBJ2-2, with 9 bases that match TRBD2. This CDR3 contains 15 residues. J was trimmed by 4 bases and V by 3 bases; bases with no gene match: 3. Germline values: CDR1 PRHDT, CDR2 FYEKMQ (reference sequence). CDR3 in amino acids: CASSLLLAGTGELFF. The CDR3 DNA reads TGTGCCAGCAGCTTGTTACTAGCGGGCACCGGGGAGCTGTTTTTT.

The gene calls are TRBV28 and TRBJ2-6; weak D call: TRBD2 (6 bases). Germline V CDR1 and CDR2: MDHEN, SYDVKM. The CDR3 contains 15 residues. V was clipped by 5 bases and J by 3 bases, with 11 bases between them. In nucleotides, the CDR3 is TGTGCCAGCAGTGAGGGAGGAGGTGGGGCCAACGTCCTGACTTTC. It codes for CASSEGGGGANVLTF.

J is TRBJ2-5 and V is TRBV19; 7 nucleotides align to TRBD2. V was clipped by 1 base and J by 5 bases; unmatched bases: 7. The germline V gene encodes CDR1 LNHDA and CDR2 SQIVND (reference sequence). CDR3 length equals 15 residues. The CDR3 loop is CASSIVIAGPETQYF. The CDR3 nucleotides read TGTGCCAGTAGTATAGTCATAGCGGGTCCGGAGACCCAGTACTTC.

This rearrangement joins TRBV27 to TRBJ2-5; possibly TRBD2 for D (5 bases). V lost 4 bases, J lost 4 bases, and 7 bases lay in between. The CDR3 has 12 amino acids. Germline assignment: CDR1 MNHEY and CDR2 SMNVEV (reference sequence). CDR3: CASSSRGETQYF. CDR3 in DNA: TGTGCCAGCAGTTCACGGGGAGAGACCCAGTACTTC.

The sample holds a few counts of this clone. The CDR3 region has the DNA TGTGCCAGCAGTAAAGGGAGGGGCAATCAGCCCCAGCATTTT. Translating gives CASSKGRGNQPQHF. The chain carries TRBV25-1 and TRBJ1-5, with D uncertain. This CDR3 comprises 14 residues. Germline CDR1 is MGHDK and CDR2 is SYGVNS. Trimming removed 5 bases from V and 2 bases from J, with 10 bases in between.

This clone has a handful of counts. The chain uses TRBV6-5 and TRBJ2-7; no clear D gene. The germline V gene encodes CDR1 MNHEY and CDR2 SVGAGI. The CDR3 is made up of 13 amino acids. Trimming removed 6 bases at V and 0 bases at J, with 9 bases between. CDR3 in amino acids: CASRAFSSYEQYF. For the CDR3, the DNA is TGTGCCAGCAGGGCTTTCTCCTCCTACGAGCAGTACTTC.

This clone has just a few counts. The rearrangement uses TRBV2 and TRBJ1-4; D unclear. This CDR3 has 14 residues. V lost 8 bases, J lost 0 bases, and 10 bases lay in between. Germline values: CDR1 SNHLY, CDR2 FYNNEI. This CDR3 reads CASGQPTTNEKLFF. In DNA, the CDR3 is TGTGCCAGCGGGCAGCCCACAACTAATGAAAAACTGTTTTTT.

The genes are TRBV11-2 and TRBJ2-3, with TRBD1 identical over 7 bases. V trimming: 5 bases; J trimming: 3 bases; junction bases outside the gene matches: 5. Germline V CDR1 and CDR2: SGHAT, FQNNGV. This CDR3 region has 14 residues. The CDR3 nucleotides are TGTGCCAGCAGCGTAACAGGGGTTACAGATACGCAGTATTTT. Its protein product is CASSVTGVTDTQYF.

The rearrangement uses TRBV7-2 and TRBJ2-1; 7 bases are shared with TRBD1. After removal of 3 bases from V and 1 base from J, the junction contained 3 bases not matched to a gene. CDR1 is SGHTA, CDR2 FQGNSA, per germline. This CDR3 is 15 amino acids long. CDR3 in DNA: TGTGCCAGCAGCTTTACAGGGGATTCCTACAATGAGCAGTTCTTC. Amino acids: CASSFTGDSYNEQFF.

In this sample, this clone turned up a few times. The V and J genes are TRBV29-1 and TRBJ1-3; no firm D call. Germline CDR1 reads SQVTM; CDR2 reads ANQGSEA. Trimming shortened V by 6 bases and J by 7 bases, and 16 bases separated the two germline ends. CDR3 length: 13 amino acids. CDR3 region: CSVRRSRSNTIYF. For the CDR3, the DNA is TGCAGCGTCCGCCGGTCCCGGAGCAACACCATATATTTT.